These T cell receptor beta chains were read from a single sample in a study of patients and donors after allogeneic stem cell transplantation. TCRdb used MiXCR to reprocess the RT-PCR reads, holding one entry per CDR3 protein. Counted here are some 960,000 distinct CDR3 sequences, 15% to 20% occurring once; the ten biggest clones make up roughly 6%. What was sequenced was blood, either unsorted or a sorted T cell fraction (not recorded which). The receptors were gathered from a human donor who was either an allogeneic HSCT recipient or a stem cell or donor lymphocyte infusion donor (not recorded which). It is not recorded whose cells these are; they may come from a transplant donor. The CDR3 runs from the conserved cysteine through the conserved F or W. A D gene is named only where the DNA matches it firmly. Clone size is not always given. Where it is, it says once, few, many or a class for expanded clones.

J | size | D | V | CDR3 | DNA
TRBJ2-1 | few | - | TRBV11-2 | CASSHGHAEQFF | TGTGCCAGCAGCCACGGACACGCGGAGCAGTTCTTC
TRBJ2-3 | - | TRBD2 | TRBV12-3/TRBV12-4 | CASSLGGGLVTDTQYF | TGTGCCAGCAGTTTAGGGGGCGGACTAGTAACAGATACGCAGTATTTT
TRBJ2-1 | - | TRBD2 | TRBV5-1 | CASSLPPTSGGPEQFF | TGCGCCAGCAGCCTCCCACCTACTAGCGGGGGGCCTGAGCAGTTCTTC
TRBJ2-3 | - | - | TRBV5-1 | CASSLALSGSGTDTQYF | TGCGCCAGCAGCTTGGCCTTATCTGGGAGCGGTACAGATACGCAGTATTTT
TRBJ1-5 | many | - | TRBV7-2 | CASSLPGQPQHF | TGTGCCAGCAGCTTACCGGGGCAGCCCCAGCATTTT
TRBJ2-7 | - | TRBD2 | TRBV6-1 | CASRSPTSGTYEQYF | TGTGCCAGCAGAAGCCCGACTAGCGGTACCTACGAGCAGTACTTC
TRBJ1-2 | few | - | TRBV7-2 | CASSLAPSRNYGYTF | TGTGCCAGCAGCTTAGCGCCTTCAAGAAACTATGGCTACACCTTC
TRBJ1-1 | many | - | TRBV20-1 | CSARDQEGRGTEAFF | TGCAGTGCTAGAGATCAAGAGGGCCGGGGGACTGAAGCTTTCTTT
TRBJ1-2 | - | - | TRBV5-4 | CASSLGTSKGGYGYTF | TGTGCCAGCAGCTTGGGCACCTCGAAAGGGGGATATGGCTACACCTTC
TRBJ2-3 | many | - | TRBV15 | CATSRDWQADTQYF | TGTGCCACCAGCAGAGATTGGCAGGCAGATACGCAGTATTTT
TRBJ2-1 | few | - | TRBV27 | CASSLLGFNEQFF | TGTGCCAGCAGTTTATTGGGGTTCAATGAGCAGTTCTTC
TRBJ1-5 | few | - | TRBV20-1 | CSAREPASNQPQHF | TGCAGTGCTAGAGAGCCAGCTAGCAATCAGCCCCAGCATTTT
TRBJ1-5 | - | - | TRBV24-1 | CATSGWRNNQPQHF | TGTGCCACCAGTGGCTGGCGGAACAATCAGCCCCAGCATTTT
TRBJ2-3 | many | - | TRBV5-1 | CASTRYGEADTQYF | TGCGCCAGCACCAGATATGGGGAGGCAGATACGCAGTATTTT
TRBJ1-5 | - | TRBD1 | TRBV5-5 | CASSLGLGQTNQPQHF | TGTGCCAGCAGCTTAGGGCTGGGACAGACAAATCAGCCCCAGCATTTT
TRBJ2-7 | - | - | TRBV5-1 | CASSSRQDYEQYF | TGCGCCAGCAGCTCCCGACAGGACTACGAGCAGTACTTC
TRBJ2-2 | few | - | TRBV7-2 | CASSLGQHTGELFF | TGTGCCAGCAGCTTAGGGCAGCACACCGGGGAGCTGTTTTTT
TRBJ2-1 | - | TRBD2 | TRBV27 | CASSLWLAGSSYNEQFF | TGTGCCAGCAGTTTATGGCTAGCGGGGTCCTCCTACAATGAGCAGTTCTTC
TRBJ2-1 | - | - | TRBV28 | CASSTIRPPSHEQFF | TGTGCCAGCAGTACGATCCGGCCCCCCAGCCATGAGCAGTTCTTC
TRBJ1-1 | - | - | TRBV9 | CASSVADFKSPSTEAFF | TGTGCCAGCAGCGTAGCTGATTTCAAAAGCCCCTCCACTGAAGCTTTCTTT
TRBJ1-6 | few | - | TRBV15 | CATSRDDLGANSPLHF | TGTGCCACCAGCAGAGATGATTTGGGGGCGAATTCACCCCTCCACTTT
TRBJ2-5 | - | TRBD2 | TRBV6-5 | CASSYFGGLDRETQYF | TGTGCCAGCAGTTACTTCGGGGGACTAGACCGAGAGACCCAGTACTTC
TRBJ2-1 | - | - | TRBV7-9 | CASSLVGGRANNEQFF | TGTGCCAGCAGCTTAGTCGGTGGCAGGGCAAACAATGAGCAGTTCTTC
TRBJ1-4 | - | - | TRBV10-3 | CAIADSDEKLFF | TGTGCCATCGCGGACAGCGATGAAAAACTGTTTTTT
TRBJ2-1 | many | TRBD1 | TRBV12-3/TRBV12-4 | CASSPDRGNEQFF | TGTGCCAGCAGCCCGGACAGGGGCAATGAGCAGTTCTTC
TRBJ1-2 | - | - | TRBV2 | CASTDTPRGYTF | TGTGCCAGCACCGACACCCCAAGGGGCTACACCTTC
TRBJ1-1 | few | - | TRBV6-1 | CASSQGLAPEAFF | TGTGCCAGCAGCCAAGGATTGGCCCCTGAAGCTTTCTTT
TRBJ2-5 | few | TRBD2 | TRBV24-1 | CATSDTSGGIRETQYF | TGTGCCACCAGTGATACTAGCGGGGGGATTAGAGAGACCCAGTACTTC
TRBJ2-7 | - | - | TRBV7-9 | CASSSQGGVNEQYF | TGTGCCAGCAGCTCACAGGGAGGGGTGAACGAGCAGTACTTC
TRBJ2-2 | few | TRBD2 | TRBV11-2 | CASSPTSGGYGELFF | TGTGCCAGCAGCCCGACTAGCGGGGGATACGGGGAGCTGTTTTTT
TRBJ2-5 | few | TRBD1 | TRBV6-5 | CASSYSWTGPQETQYF | TGTGCCAGCAGTTACTCCTGGACAGGGCCTCAAGAGACCCAGTACTTC
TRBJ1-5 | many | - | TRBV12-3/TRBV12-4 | CASSKDGNSNQPQHF | TGTGCCAGCAGCAAGGACGGGAATAGCAATCAGCCCCAGCATTTT
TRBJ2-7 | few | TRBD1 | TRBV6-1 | CASRSSGTGGYEQYF | TGTGCCAGCAGGTCCTCCGGGACAGGGGGCTACGAGCAGTACTTC
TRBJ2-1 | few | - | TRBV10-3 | CAISESKRSSYNEQFF | TGTGCCATCAGTGAGTCCAAGCGGAGTTCCTACAATGAGCAGTTCTTC
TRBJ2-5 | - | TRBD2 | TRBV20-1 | CSAVAGGRAGTQYF | TGCAGTGCGGTAGCGGGAGGCAGGGCCGGGACCCAGTACTTC
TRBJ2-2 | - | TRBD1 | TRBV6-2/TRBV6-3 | CASSKDRGRPTGELFF | TGTGCCAGCAGTAAAGACAGGGGGCGCCCCACCGGGGAGCTGTTTTTT
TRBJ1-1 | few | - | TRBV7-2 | CASSVGLQGKGAFF | TGTGCCAGCAGCGTGGGACTTCAGGGGAAGGGAGCTTTCTTT
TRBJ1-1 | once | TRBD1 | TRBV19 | CASTRQGDTEAFF | TGTGCCAGTACCCGACAGGGGGACACTGAAGCTTTCTTT
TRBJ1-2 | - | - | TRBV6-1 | CASRDRGNYGYTF | TGTGCCAGCAGGGACCGGGGCAACTATGGCTACACCTTC
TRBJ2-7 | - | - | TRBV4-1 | CASSHIAESSYEQYF | TGCGCCAGCAGCCATATCGCTGAGAGCTCCTACGAGCAGTACTTC
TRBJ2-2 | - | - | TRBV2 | CASSEAPGTGRRYSGELFF | TGTGCCAGCAGTGAAGCTCCAGGGACTGGGCGAAGGTACTCCGGGGAGCTGTTTTTT
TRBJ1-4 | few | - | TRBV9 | CASSVGPGREKLFF | TGTGCCAGCAGCGTAGGCCCCGGGCGTGAAAAACTGTTTTTT
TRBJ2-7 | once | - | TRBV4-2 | CASSQDALEGQQYF | TGTGCCAGCAGCCAAGATGCTCTAGAGGGTCAGCAGTACTTC
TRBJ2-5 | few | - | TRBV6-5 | CASSYRDGGETQYF | TGTGCCAGCAGTTACCGGGATGGGGGAGAGACCCAGTACTTC
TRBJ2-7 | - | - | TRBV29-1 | CSVEDNGGTYEQYF | TGCAGCGTTGAAGATAACGGCGGGACTTACGAGCAGTACTTC
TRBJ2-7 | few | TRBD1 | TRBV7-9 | CASRSQGQTTYEQYF | TGTGCCAGCAGGTCCCAGGGACAGACTACATACGAGCAGTACTTC
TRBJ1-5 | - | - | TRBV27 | CASGLNNQPQHF | TGTGCCAGCGGACTGAACAATCAGCCCCAGCATTTT
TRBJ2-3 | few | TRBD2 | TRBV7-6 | CASSLVATSGTDTQYF | TGTGCCAGCAGCCTAGTCGCGACTAGCGGCACAGATACGCAGTATTTT
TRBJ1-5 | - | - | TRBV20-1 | CSARDLGGPDQPQHF | TGCAGTGCTAGAGATCTGGGGGGCCCAGATCAGCCCCAGCATTTT
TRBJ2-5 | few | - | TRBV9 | CASSVSAAPGGETQYF | TGTGCCAGCAGTGTCTCCGCGGCTCCCGGGGGAGAGACCCAGTACTTC
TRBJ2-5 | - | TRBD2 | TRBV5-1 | CASSPVSGREETQYF | TGCGCCAGCAGCCCCGTTAGCGGGAGGGAGGAGACCCAGTACTTC
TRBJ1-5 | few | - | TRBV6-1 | CASWGLYSNQPQHF | TGTGCCAGCTGGGGACTTTATAGCAATCAGCCCCAGCATTTT
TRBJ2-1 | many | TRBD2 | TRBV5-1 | CASSSLSGRASNEQFF | TGCGCCAGCAGCTCCTTAAGCGGGAGGGCCTCAAATGAGCAGTTCTTC
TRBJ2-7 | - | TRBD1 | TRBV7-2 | CASSLNDRVTLYEQYF | TGTGCCAGCAGCTTAAACGACAGGGTAACCCTCTACGAGCAGTACTTC
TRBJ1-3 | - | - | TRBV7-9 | CASSSPQGPPLRTIYF | TGTGCCAGCAGCTCTCCTCAGGGACCGCCTCTGCGCACCATATATTTT
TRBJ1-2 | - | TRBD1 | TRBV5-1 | CASSGPTGSGYTF | TGCGCCAGCAGCGGCCCGACAGGGAGTGGCTACACCTTC
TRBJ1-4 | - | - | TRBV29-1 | CSVQGRTNEKLFF | TGCAGCGTTCAGGGGCGTACTAATGAAAAACTGTTTTTT
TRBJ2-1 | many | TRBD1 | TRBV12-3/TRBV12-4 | CASTRDRVGNEQFF | TGTGCCAGCACCAGGGACAGGGTTGGGAATGAGCAGTTCTTC
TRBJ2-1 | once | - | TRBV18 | CASSPPVRGNEQFF | TGTGCCAGCTCACCACCGGTCAGAGGCAATGAGCAGTTCTTC
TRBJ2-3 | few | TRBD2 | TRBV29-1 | CSVEDSGKADTQYF | TGCAGCGTTGAGGATAGCGGGAAGGCAGATACGCAGTATTTT